The subject of this entry is one T cell receptor beta chain. Its antigen is undetermined. The data are from a study of shared clonotypes between healthy human individuals. Overall study findings and caveats: Shared clonotypes across all four donors exceeded non-shared ones in generation probability.

Looked up from germline, CDR1 is SEHNR and CDR2 is FQNEAQ (reference sequence). This CDR3 contains 16 residues. Trimming shortened V by 1 base and J by 1 base, and 11 bases separated the two germline ends. Naive CD8 cells, CD45RO-negative and positively selected for CCR7, excluded terminally differentiated effector memory CD45RA+ cells. Sequencing was performed with immunoSEQ multiplex PCR; in TCRdb, only in-frame clones are kept and a portion is missing. Of hundreds of thousands of clones in the sample, approximately 90% were seen once. Sequenced: naive CD8+ T cells sorted from blood. This chain uses TRBV7-9 with TRBJ1-5, with no clear D. This clonotype was obtained from a man younger than 40 in good health. CDR3 nucleotide sequence: TGTGCCAGCAGCTTAGGGGTGGGGTTGAGCAATCAGCCCCAGCATTTT. Translation: CASSLGVGLSNQPQHF.